One TCR beta chain is described in this entry. Its antigen remains unidentified. This sample's TCRbeta library carried unique molecular identifier barcodes. One entry per CDR3 protein, called by TCRdb with MiXCR from the PCR reads. The data show 80,000 or so distinct CDR3 sequences, around 14% seen once. V dropped 5 bases and J dropped 7; count of bases not matched to a gene: 9. This CDR3 region has 14 residues. The germline V gene has CDR1 DFQATT and CDR2 SNEGSKA (reference sequence). The data were obtained in a study of T-cell reconstitution after alpha-beta-depleted transplantation in children. Points from the study as a whole: Several patients had high TCRbeta diversity at day 60; it came from surviving recipient T cells and thymic progenitors. Newly produced T cells mostly accounted for T-cell counts and diversity one year post-transplant. Several hundred expanded graft clones reportedly supplied alpha-beta T cells about two months after transplant.

The chain couples TRBV20-1 to TRBJ2-1; 9 positions agree with TRBD2. This sequence was found in a male patient aged 2-15 years who had a stem cell transplant for acute lymphoblastic leukemia, so the T cells may come from the graft donor. This sample comprised PBMCs, mostly from graft donor cells, obtained 180 days after TCRalphabeta/CD19-depleted stem cell transplant. In nucleotides, the CDR3 is TGCAGTGCTTCCCTGCCCAGCGGGGGGAATGAGCAGTTCTTC. Translated: CSASLPSGGNEQFF.